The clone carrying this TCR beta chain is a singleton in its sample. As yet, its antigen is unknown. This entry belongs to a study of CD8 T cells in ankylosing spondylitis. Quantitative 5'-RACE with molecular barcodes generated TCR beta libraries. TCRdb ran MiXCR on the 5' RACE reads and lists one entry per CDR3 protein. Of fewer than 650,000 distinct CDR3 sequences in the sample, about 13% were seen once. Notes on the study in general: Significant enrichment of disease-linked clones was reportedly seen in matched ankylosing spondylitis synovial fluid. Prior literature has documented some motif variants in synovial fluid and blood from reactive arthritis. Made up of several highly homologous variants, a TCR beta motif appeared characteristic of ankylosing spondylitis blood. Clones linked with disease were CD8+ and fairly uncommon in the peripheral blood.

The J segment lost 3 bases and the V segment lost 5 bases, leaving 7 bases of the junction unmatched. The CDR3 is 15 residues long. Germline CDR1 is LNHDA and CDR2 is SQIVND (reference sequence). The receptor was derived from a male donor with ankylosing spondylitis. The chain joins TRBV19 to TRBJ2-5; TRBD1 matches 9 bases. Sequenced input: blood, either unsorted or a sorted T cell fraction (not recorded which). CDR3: CASSPGQGREETQYF. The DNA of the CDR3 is TGTGCCAGTAGTCCCGGACAGGGGCGAGAAGAGACCCAGTACTTC.